This T cell receptor beta chain derives from a study of T-cell reconstitution after alpha-beta-depleted transplantation in children. Study conclusions and caveats: The high TCRbeta diversity at day 60 in some patients came from surviving recipient T cells and thymic progenitors.

There are 14 residues in the CDR3. Per germline, CDR1 SGDLS and CDR2 YYNGEE. The sample holds a few counts of this clonotype. Its antigen remains unknown. Germline is not matched at one junction end, which may reflect a read error. Unique molecular identifiers were used in preparing the TCRbeta library. TCRdb reprocessed the PCR reads with MiXCR, giving one entry per CDR3 protein. The sample includes 250,000 to 350,000 distinct CDR3 sequences, approximately 23% of them seen just once. The receptor comes from a male patient between 5 and 17 years old who had a stem cell transplant for acute lymphoblastic leukemia, so the T cells may come from the graft donor. The V and J genes are TRBV9 and TRBJ2-7, with 7 bases lining up with TRBD2. The sample in question was PBMCs, mostly from graft donor cells, obtained 180 days after TCRalphabeta/CD19-depleted stem cell transplant. CDR3 sequence reads: CASSVTGRREGLDF. For the CDR3, the DNA is TGTGCCAGCAGCGTTACGGGTAGGAGGGAGGGCCTGGACTTC.